Following are 31 T cell receptor beta chains from one sample sequenced in a study of Ad26.COV2.S vaccination and SARS-CoV-2 variants. The assay was immunoSEQ multiplex PCR, and TCRdb's table has in-frame clones only and misses some. The sample contains about half a million clones, roughly 87% of which appear only once. Treatment indicated: around 19 received Ad26.COV2.S at low or high dose, single or two shots; a few received placebo; per-sample allocation not given. Material that was analyzed had been drawn on day 63 after the first vaccine or placebo injection. Sequencing used peripheral blood, obtained in a trial of Ad26.COV2.S vaccine versus placebo. The receptors here all came from a person aged 18-60 years who received the Ad26.COV2.S COVID-19 vaccine or a placebo.

This clone was seen only once. This rearrangement joins TRBV5-4 to TRBJ2-5; TRBD2 agrees at 14 bases. The CDR3 extends over 16 amino acids. Germline trimming cut 3 bases from V and 4 bases from J; bases unmatched to any gene: 5. Per the germline V gene, CDR1 is SGHNT and CDR2 is YYREEE (reference sequence). CDR3 in amino acids: CASSYTGTSGRETQYF. DNA of the CDR3: TGTGCCAGCAGCTATACAGGGACTAGCGGGAGAGAGACCCAGTACTTC.

V is TRBV27 and J is TRBJ2-1; D unresolved. Trimming pared 2 bases from V and 4 bases from J, leaving 15 bases between. This CDR3 spans 16 amino acids. Germline CDR1 is MNHEY and CDR2 is SMNVEV (reference sequence). DNA for the CDR3: TGTGCCAGCAGTTTAGGTCCGGCAGTACCATACAATGAGCAGTTCTTC. This encodes CASSLGPAVPYNEQFF.

This clone was detected a few times. V usage is TRBV2 and J usage is TRBJ1-1, with 11 bases aligning to TRBD1. From germline, CDR1 is SNHLY and CDR2 FYNNEI. Unmatched junction bases numbered 9, after V lost 3 bases and J lost 3 bases. The CDR3 extends over 17 amino acids. The CDR3 protein is CASSEGQGGPRDTEAFF. The CDR3 nucleotides read TGTGCCAGCAGTGAGGGACAGGGGGGACCTAGGGACACTGAAGCTTTCTTT.

This chain links TRBV5-6 with TRBJ1-6; D perhaps matches TRBD1 (6 bases). Germline-derived CDR1 and CDR2 are SGHDT and YYEEEE. The ends were cut back, 4 bases at V and 14 bases at J, with 13 bases in the middle. The CDR3 extends over 12 amino acids. The CDR3 loop reads CASSHTGTALHF. The CDR3 bases are TGTGCCAGCAGCCACACAGGGACGGCCCTCCACTTT.

The chain employs TRBV6-5 and TRBJ2-5; 8 bases map to TRBD2. V shed 2 bases and J 5 bases; nucleotides not matched to a gene: 7. Germline V gene lookup returns CDR1 MNHEY and CDR2 SVGAGI. The CDR3 covers 15 residues. The CDR3 protein is CASSYGTSIWETQYF. The CDR3 bases are TGTGCCAGCAGTTACGGGACTAGTATATGGGAGACCCAGTACTTC.

In its sample, this clone was seen a few times. This sequence joins TRBV28 and TRBJ2-7, with TRBD2 as a possible D gene (7 bases). V dropped 2 bases and J dropped 0 bases, with 23 bases sitting between them. Germline loops: CDR1 MDHEN, CDR2 SYDVKM. This CDR3 is 19 amino acids long. The CDR3 nucleotides read TGTGCCAGCAGTTTAATTCTTGGCAGGGGAGGGTCCCGCTCCTACGAGCAGTACTTC. The encoded protein is CASSLILGRGGSRSYEQYF.

This chain joins TRBV25-1 and TRBJ2-7; 9 nucleotides agree with TRBD1. The trim removed 2 bases at V and 2 bases at J, leaving 4 bases unmatched. CDR1 is MGHDK and CDR2 is SYGVNS in the germline V gene. The CDR3 sequence is 15 residues long. CDR3 loop: CASSEPGQGTYEQYF. The CDR3 DNA is TGTGCCAGCAGTGAACCGGGACAGGGTACCTACGAGCAGTACTTC.

Only a few counts were recorded for this clone. This chain connects TRBV14 to TRBJ1-1, with D uncertain. V shed 1 base and J shed 13 bases, with 7 bases lying between them. The CDR3 covers 10 residues. CDR1 is SGHDN, CDR2 FVKESK, per germline. CDR3 DNA: TGTGCCAGCAGCCAAGCCCGTTATTTCTTT. Residues: CASSQARYFF.

CDR3 in DNA: TGTGCCAGCAGTCTACACGACCCTGGCTACACCTTC. This gives the protein CASSLHDPGYTF. The J gene is TRBJ1-2, the V gene TRBV28; no reliable D call. V shed 5 bases and J shed 7 bases, with 11 bases lying between them. The germline V gene encodes CDR1 MDHEN and CDR2 SYDVKM. The CDR3 runs 12 residues.

V usage is TRBV28 and J usage is TRBJ1-2, with 7 bases fitting TRBD1. CDR3 length: 13 amino acids. V shed 6 bases, J shed 8 bases, and the junction held 9 bases outside the gene matches. Germline CDR1 MDHEN, CDR2 SYDVKM. The CDR3 loop reads CASSLQGRGGYTF. In nucleotides, the CDR3 is TGTGCCAGCAGCTTACAGGGGAGGGGCGGCTACACCTTC.

The V gene is TRBV19, the J gene TRBJ1-5; 8 nucleotides match TRBD1. This CDR3 is built from 13 residues. Germline trimming cut 6 bases from V and 5 bases from J; bases unmatched to any gene: 3. Germline loops: CDR1 LNHDA, CDR2 SQIVND (reference sequence). The CDR3 region is CASRGQGDQPQHF. CDR3 bases: TGTGCCAGTAGAGGACAGGGAGATCAGCCCCAGCATTTT.

The chain combines TRBV10-1 with TRBJ2-7; a possible D gene is TRBD1 (6 bases). The CDR3 sequence is 15 residues long. Per the germline V gene, CDR1 is WNHNN and CDR2 is SYGVQD (reference sequence). This chain's CDR3 is CAPAGYRDTTYEQYF. DNA for the CDR3: TGCGCTCCAGCAGGCTATAGGGACACGACCTACGAGCAGTACTTC.

This chain uses TRBV18 with TRBJ1-1, with D unresolved. There are 12 residues in the CDR3. Trimming removed 8 bases from V and 1 base from J, with 8 bases in between. Germline-derived CDR1 and CDR2 are KGHSH and LQKENI. CDR3 in amino acids: CASAEKNTEAFF. As DNA, the CDR3 is TGTGCCAGCGCTGAGAAGAACACTGAAGCTTTCTTT.

V gene TRBV9 combines with J gene TRBJ1-5; 9 bases line up with TRBD1. CDR1 is SGDLS, CDR2 YYNGEE, per germline. The V gene end was trimmed by 3 bases and the J gene end by 6 bases; junction bases not matched to a gene: 7. The length of the CDR3 is 15 residues. The CDR3 bases are TGTGCCAGCAGCGGCGGACAGGGGATGCTTCAGCCCCAGCATTTT. It translates to CASSGGQGMLQPQHF.

The chain links TRBV12-3 or TRBV12-4 to TRBJ1-1; D is undetermined. This CDR3 contains 13 residues. With 7 bases removed from V and 0 bases from J, the gap between germline ends came to 9 bases. CDR3 in amino acids: CASTREMNTEAFF. The CDR3 nucleotides are TGTGCCAGCACGAGAGAAATGAACACTGAAGCTTTCTTT.

The sample holds one count of this clone. V is TRBV19 and J is TRBJ2-7; 9 positions match TRBD1. CDR1 is LNHDA, CDR2 SQIVND, per germline (reference sequence). The CDR3 sequence is 14 residues long. V lost 3 bases, J lost 4 bases, and 4 bases stayed unmatched. CDR3 nucleotide sequence: TGTGCCAGTAGTATGGACAGGGGAGGATACGAGCAGTACTTC. Protein: CASSMDRGGYEQYF.

This chain uses TRBV5-1 with TRBJ1-1, with D perhaps TRBD1 (5 bases). Germline CDR1 SGHRS, CDR2 YFSETQ. This CDR3 is built from 15 residues. V lost 4 bases, J lost 4 bases, and 17 bases lay in between. CDR3 coding DNA: TGCGCCAGCAGCCATCAGAGGGGCGGTTCCACTGAAGCTTTCTTT. Translating gives CASSHQRGGSTEAFF.

The J gene is TRBJ2-7, the V gene TRBV5-1; possibly TRBD1 for D (5 bases). This CDR3 comprises 13 residues. Trimming left V 4 bases short and J 2 bases short, with 10 bases between. Germline-derived CDR1 and CDR2 are SGHRS and YFSETQ. CDR3 DNA: TGCGCCAGCAGCCATCAGGGCGCCTACGAGCAGTACTTC. Translating gives CASSHQGAYEQYF. Together with reference TRBV5-1 and TRBJ2-7, the CDR3 gives the full variable domain: KAGVTQTPRYLIKTRGQQVTLSCSPISGHRSVSWYQQTPGQGLQFLFEYFSETQRNKGNFPGRFSGRQFSNSRSEMNVSTLELGDSALYLCASSHQGAYEQYFGPGTRLTVT.

The chain carries TRBV7-9 and TRBJ1-1; no clear D gene. The germline V and J ends were trimmed by 3 bases and 6 bases, with 8 bases remaining between them. Germline loops: CDR1 SEHNR, CDR2 FQNEAQ (reference sequence). This CDR3 has 12 amino acids. In DNA form, the CDR3 reads TGTGCCAGCAGCTTTTCGGTTTCTGAAGCTTTCTTT. Residues: CASSFSVSEAFF.

The rearrangement joins TRBV28 to TRBJ2-7, with TRBD1 identical over 7 bases. Germline CDR1 MDHEN, CDR2 SYDVKM. The J segment lost 3 bases and the V segment lost 7 bases, leaving 12 bases of the junction unmatched. The length of the CDR3 is 15 residues. CDR3 nucleotides: TGTGCCAGCACACCTATCGGACAGGAGTTCTACGAGCAGTACTTC. This encodes CASTPIGQEFYEQYF.

This clone appeared a few times. This chain joins TRBV6-2 or TRBV6-3 and TRBJ1-2; D gene uncertain. V was cut by 0 bases and J by 10 bases, with 9 bases left in between. CDR3 length equals 12 residues. CDR1 and CDR2 from the germline V gene are MNHEY and SVGEGT. CDR3 in DNA: TGTGCCAGCAGTTACTCGTGGCAGAACTACACCTTC. Translated: CASSYSWQNYTF.

The chain links TRBV10-3 to TRBJ1-1; D is undetermined. CDR3 size: 14 residues. Germline V gene sequence: CDR1 ENHRY, CDR2 SYGVKD. Trimming stripped 10 bases from V and 7 bases from J, with 22 bases between. Written as DNA, the CDR3 is TGTGCCACCGCCTCCTCCAAGATGGCTGATGAAGCTTTCTTT. Translating it yields CATASSKMADEAFF.

The chain uses TRBV7-9 and TRBJ2-1, with D maybe TRBD1 (6 bases). CDR1 and CDR2 (germline): SEHNR, FQNEAQ (reference sequence). V shed 4 bases and J shed 7 bases, with 29 bases lying between them. The CDR3 contains 19 residues. The CDR3 reads CASSSRTEGIHPLKNEQFF. CDR3 sequence (DNA): TGTGCCAGCAGCTCGAGGACAGAGGGAATTCACCCGCTAAAAAATGAGCAGTTCTTC.

The chain has TRBV15 and TRBJ2-5, with D tentatively TRBD1 (5 bases). Per germline, CDR1 LNHNV and CDR2 YYDKDF (reference sequence). The V gene lost 0 bases and the J gene lost 2 bases, with 10 bases spanning the gap. The CDR3 length is 15 residues. CDR3 residues: CATSREKQDQETQYF. The CDR3 region has the DNA TGTGCCACCAGCAGAGAAAAACAGGATCAAGAGACCCAGTACTTC. The whole variable domain, remainder taken from reference TRBV15 and TRBJ2-5, is DAMVIQNPRYQVTQFGKPVTLSCSQTLNHNVMYWYQQKSSQAPKLLFHYYDKDFNNEADTPDNFQSRRPNTSFCFLDIRSPGLGDTAMYLCATSREKQDQETQYFGPGTRLLVL.

This rearrangement joins TRBV2 to TRBJ2-5; no clear D. Trimming removed 3 bases at V and 2 bases at J, with 10 bases between. There are 14 residues in the CDR3. Germline V CDR1 and CDR2: SNHLY, FYNNEI. The CDR3 DNA reads TGTGCCAGCAGTGACAGAAACCTACAAGAGACCCAGTACTTC. This codes for CASSDRNLQETQYF.

V is TRBV18 and J is TRBJ2-7, with D maybe TRBD1 (5 bases). V was clipped by 6 bases and J by 2 bases, with 17 bases between them. Germline values: CDR1 KGHSH, CDR2 LQKENI. The CDR3 totals 15 residues. In DNA form, the CDR3 reads TGTGCCAGCTCCCGGGTGACGCAGGGCGCCTACGAGCAGTACTTC. Translated, it gives CASSRVTQGAYEQYF.

The chain joins TRBV7-8 to TRBJ1-3; D is unresolved. The CDR3 is made up of 15 amino acids. The V gene's germline CDR1 is SGHVS and CDR2 FQNEAQ. V was trimmed by 1 base and J by 4 bases, leaving 11 bases between them. CDR3 in amino acids: CASSLVRSGGNTIYF. The CDR3 DNA reads TGTGCCAGCAGCTTAGTCAGGTCGGGAGGAAACACCATATATTTT.

The genes are TRBV18 and TRBJ2-5; tentative D call: TRBD1 (6 bases). The CDR3 sequence is 16 residues long. The V end was cut by 2 bases, the J end by 5 bases, with 18 bases between. CDR1 and CDR2 (germline): KGHSH, LQKENI. CDR3 sequence: CASSPGGEGRSETQYF. Here the CDR3 DNA reads TGTGCCAGCTCACCAGGGGGCGAAGGGCGGAGCGAGACCCAGTACTTC. Looking up the rest from reference TRBV18 and TRBJ2-5 gives the full variable domain: NAGVMQNPRHLVRRRGQEARLRCSPMKGHSHVYWYRQLPEEGLKFMVYLQKENIIDESGMPKERFSAEFPKEGPSILRIQQVVRGDSAAYFCASSPGGEGRSETQYFGPGTRLLVL.

This clone is a singleton in its sample. The chain employs TRBV14 and TRBJ2-2; tentative D call: TRBD2 (7 bases). CDR3 size: 17 residues. Germline V gene sequence: CDR1 SGHDN, CDR2 FVKESK. The V gene lost 2 bases and the J gene lost 1 base, with 14 bases spanning the gap. Here the CDR3 DNA reads TGTGCCAGCAGCCAAACGGGGGGCCACCTGAACACCGGGGAGCTGTTTTTT. It is translated as CASSQTGGHLNTGELFF. The full variable domain, completed using reference TRBV14 and TRBJ2-2, is EAGVTQFPSHSVIEKGQTVTLRCDPISGHDNLYWYRRVMGKEIKFLLHFVKESKQDESGMPNNRFLAERTGGTYSTLKVQPAELEDSGVYFCASSQTGGHLNTGELFFGEGSRLTVL.

Remarks on this clone: At one of its ends the junction is not consistent with the germline gene, which may arise from a read error. The chain recombines TRBV7-7 with TRBJ2-5; TRBD2 is a possible D gene (5 bases). CDR1 and CDR2 (germline): SSHAT, FNYEAQ (reference sequence). This CDR3 is 13 amino acids long. The CDR3: CASSFGIEETQYF. CDR3 nucleotide sequence: TGTGCTAGCAGCTTCGGGATAGAGGAGACCCAGTACTTC.

The rearrangement joins TRBV5-1 to TRBJ1-3; D gene uncertain. From germline, CDR1 is SGHRS and CDR2 YFSETQ. CDR3 size: 11 residues. The V and J ends lost 0 bases and 9 bases respectively, with 4 bases between them. The CDR3 DNA is TGCGCCAGCAGCTTGGTTGTCACCATATATTTT. It yields the protein CASSLVVTIYF.